A selection of T cell receptor beta chains follows, all from one sample in a study of T cell responses to AZD1222 COVID-19 vaccine. Profiled with immunoSEQ multiplex PCR; TCRdb holds only in-frame clones, not every one. Altogether around 87,000 clones are present, 80% to 90% being singletons, with the ten largest covering roughly 2.7%. The sample was peripheral blood, taken 28 days after the second AZD1222 dose. The receptors were sampled from an adult who received the AZD1222 COVID-19 vaccine. Each CDR3 is given with its conserved first and last residue. Fields, in order: V gene, J gene, clone size, D gene, CDR3 protein, CDR3 DNA. D genes are given only for firm matches. Rows give clone size only sometimes, using once, few, many, or a class for an expanded clone.

v_call: TRBV15; j_call: TRBJ1-6; clone_size: -; d_call: TRBD1; cdr3_aa: CATSRYIRDSVLSYNSPLHF; cdr3_nt: TGTGCCACCAGCAGATATATCCGGGACAGCGTCCTCTCCTATAATTCACCCCTCCACTTT
v_call: TRBV5-8; j_call: TRBJ2-3; clone_size: -; d_call: -; cdr3_aa: CASSFGLGRTDTQYF; cdr3_nt: TGTGCCAGCAGCTTTGGATTGGGAAGGACAGATACGCAGTATTTT
v_call: TRBV5-1; j_call: TRBJ2-3; clone_size: -; d_call: TRBD2; cdr3_aa: CASSPGLAGITDTQYF; cdr3_nt: TGCGCCAGCAGCCCGGGACTAGCGGGAATTACAGATACGCAGTATTTT
v_call: TRBV6-5; j_call: TRBJ1-2; clone_size: -; d_call: -; cdr3_aa: CASSYGTDGYTF; cdr3_nt: TGTGCCAGCAGTTACGGGACTGATGGCTACACCTTC
v_call: TRBV5-1; j_call: TRBJ2-2; clone_size: -; d_call: TRBD1; cdr3_aa: CASSLPWDSYTGELFF; cdr3_nt: TGCGCCAGCAGCTTGCCCTGGGACAGTTACACCGGGGAGCTGTTTTTT
v_call: TRBV14; j_call: TRBJ2-3; clone_size: -; d_call: -; cdr3_aa: CASSQDPQSLNTQYF; cdr3_nt: TGTGCCAGCAGCCAAGATCCTCAGTCCCTGAATACGCAGTATTTT
v_call: TRBV7-9; j_call: TRBJ1-4; clone_size: -; d_call: TRBD1; cdr3_aa: CASSLAGTGGEKLFF; cdr3_nt: TGTGCCAGCAGCTTAGCGGGTACAGGGGGTGAAAAACTGTTTTTT
v_call: TRBV19; j_call: TRBJ1-2; clone_size: -; d_call: -; cdr3_aa: CASSKEEYYYGYTF; cdr3_nt: TGTGCCAGTAGTAAGGAGGAGTATTACTATGGCTACACCTTC
v_call: TRBV6-5; j_call: TRBJ1-5; clone_size: -; d_call: -; cdr3_aa: CASSPKGVRNQPQHF; cdr3_nt: TGTGCCAGCAGTCCAAAGGGGGTTAGGAATCAGCCCCAGCATTTT
v_call: TRBV5-5; j_call: TRBJ2-5; clone_size: -; d_call: TRBD2; cdr3_aa: CASSLALAGGETQYF; cdr3_nt: TGTGCCAGCAGCTTGGCACTAGCGGGAGGTGAGACCCAGTACTTC
v_call: TRBV11-2; j_call: TRBJ2-5; clone_size: -; d_call: TRBD2; cdr3_aa: CASSNHSGGKQETQYF; cdr3_nt: TGTGCCAGCAGCAATCATAGCGGGGGGAAACAAGAGACCCAGTACTTC
v_call: TRBV30; j_call: TRBJ2-2; clone_size: few; d_call: -; cdr3_aa: CAWSVEGTHTGELFF; cdr3_nt: TGTGCCTGGAGTGTAGAGGGGACTCACACCGGGGAGCTGTTTTTT
v_call: TRBV19; j_call: TRBJ1-5; clone_size: -; d_call: TRBD1; cdr3_aa: CATRRNTDRGLGSNQPQHF; cdr3_nt: TGTGCCACTCGGCGTAATACAGATAGGGGGCTAGGCAGCAATCAGCCCCAGCATTTT
v_call: TRBV2; j_call: TRBJ1-2; clone_size: -; d_call: TRBD1; cdr3_aa: CASKQGADGYTF; cdr3_nt: TGTGCCAGCAAACAGGGGGCAGATGGCTACACCTTC
v_call: TRBV7-9; j_call: TRBJ2-7; clone_size: -; d_call: TRBD2; cdr3_aa: CASSPAAGRGRSYEQYF; cdr3_nt: TGTGCCAGCAGCCCCGCCGCGGGGAGGGGCCGTTCCTACGAGCAGTACTTC
v_call: TRBV5-1; j_call: TRBJ1-2; clone_size: -; d_call: -; cdr3_aa: CASSFSGIYGYTF; cdr3_nt: TGCGCCAGCAGCTTTTCCGGGATTTATGGCTACACCTTC
v_call: TRBV28; j_call: TRBJ1-5; clone_size: -; d_call: -; cdr3_aa: CASSTGFNQPQHF; cdr3_nt: TGTGCCAGCAGTACGGGGTTCAATCAGCCCCAGCATTTT
v_call: TRBV18; j_call: TRBJ1-1; clone_size: -; d_call: -; cdr3_aa: CASSPSVGNTEAFF; cdr3_nt: TGTGCCAGCTCACCGTCGGTTGGAAACACTGAAGCTTTCTTT
v_call: TRBV7-2; j_call: TRBJ2-7; clone_size: -; d_call: TRBD2; cdr3_aa: CASSKLPGLAFYEQYF; cdr3_nt: TGTGCCAGCAGTAAACTCCCGGGACTAGCTTTTTACGAGCAGTACTTC
v_call: TRBV7-2; j_call: TRBJ2-5; clone_size: -; d_call: TRBD2; cdr3_aa: CASSFTSEARETQYF; cdr3_nt: TGTGCCAGCAGCTTCACTAGCGAGGCAAGAGAGACCCAGTACTTC
v_call: TRBV7-9; j_call: TRBJ1-5; clone_size: once; d_call: -; cdr3_aa: CASSLTGGGGNQPQHF; cdr3_nt: TGTGCCAGCAGCTTAACAGGTGGGGGGGGCAATCAGCCCCAGCATTTT
v_call: TRBV25-1; j_call: TRBJ2-1; clone_size: -; d_call: TRBD1; cdr3_aa: CASSEWTGGQFF; cdr3_nt: TGTGCCAGCAGTGAGTGGACAGGGGGACAGTTCTTC
v_call: TRBV7-2; j_call: TRBJ2-3; clone_size: -; d_call: -; cdr3_aa: CASSLFYLSDTQYF; cdr3_nt: TGTGCCAGCAGCTTATTTTATCTTTCAGATACGCAGTATTTT
v_call: TRBV4-2; j_call: TRBJ2-5; clone_size: -; d_call: TRBD2; cdr3_aa: CASSQDISIGLAGAHQETQYF; cdr3_nt: TGTGCCAGCAGCCAAGATATTAGTATAGGACTAGCGGGGGCGCACCAAGAGACCCAGTACTTC
v_call: TRBV3-1/TRBV3-2; j_call: TRBJ2-1; clone_size: -; d_call: TRBD1; cdr3_aa: CASSQDLIGTGGSNEQFF; cdr3_nt: TGTGCCAGCAGCCAAGATCTCATAGGGACAGGGGGAAGCAATGAGCAGTTCTTC
v_call: TRBV5-6; j_call: TRBJ2-3; clone_size: -; d_call: TRBD2; cdr3_aa: CASSLVTGTRIQDTQYF; cdr3_nt: TGTGCCAGCAGCTTGGTTACCGGGACTAGAATTCAAGATACGCAGTATTTT
v_call: TRBV7-2; j_call: TRBJ2-7; clone_size: -; d_call: -; cdr3_aa: CASSLEGSEQYF; cdr3_nt: TGTGCCAGCAGCTTAGAGGGAAGCGAGCAGTACTTC
v_call: TRBV3-1/TRBV3-2; j_call: TRBJ2-2; clone_size: few; d_call: -; cdr3_aa: CASSQRGATGELFF; cdr3_nt: TGTGCCAGCAGCCAGCGGGGTGCCACCGGGGAGCTGTTTTTT
v_call: TRBV5-6; j_call: TRBJ2-3; clone_size: -; d_call: -; cdr3_aa: CASSLVGGEGTQYF; cdr3_nt: TGTGCCAGCAGCTTGGTGGGGGGAGAGGGTACGCAGTATTTT
v_call: TRBV6-6; j_call: TRBJ1-2; clone_size: -; d_call: TRBD1; cdr3_aa: CASSPGGTLYGYTF; cdr3_nt: TGTGCCAGCAGCCCAGGGGGAACCCTCTATGGCTACACCTTC
v_call: TRBV6-4; j_call: TRBJ2-1; clone_size: -; d_call: -; cdr3_aa: CASSDYGGYNEQFF; cdr3_nt: TGTGCCAGCAGTGACTACGGGGGTTACAATGAGCAGTTCTTC
v_call: TRBV7-2; j_call: TRBJ2-7; clone_size: -; d_call: -; cdr3_aa: CASSQGPPSSYEQYF; cdr3_nt: TGTGCCAGCAGCCAAGGACCCCCCTCGTCCTACGAGCAGTACTTC
v_call: TRBV5-1; j_call: TRBJ1-1; clone_size: -; d_call: -; cdr3_aa: CASSFGTPNTEAFF; cdr3_nt: TGCGCCAGCAGCTTTGGGACACCAAACACTGAAGCTTTCTTT
v_call: TRBV24-1; j_call: TRBJ1-6; clone_size: -; d_call: -; cdr3_aa: CATRAAPHNSPLHF; cdr3_nt: TGTGCCACCAGGGCAGCCCCCCATAATTCACCCCTCCACTTT
v_call: TRBV7-8; j_call: TRBJ1-2; clone_size: once; d_call: -; cdr3_aa: CASSLADQGGRGYTF; cdr3_nt: TGTGCCAGCAGCTTAGCGGACCAGGGAGGTCGTGGCTACACCTTC
v_call: TRBV5-1; j_call: TRBJ2-1; clone_size: -; d_call: -; cdr3_aa: CASSEISAYNEQFF; cdr3_nt: TGCGCCAGCAGCGAAATATCAGCCTACAATGAGCAGTTCTTC
v_call: TRBV19; j_call: TRBJ1-2; clone_size: -; d_call: -; cdr3_aa: CASSRTGTGNYGYTF; cdr3_nt: TGTGCCAGTAGTAGAACAGGGACTGGTAACTATGGCTACACCTTC
v_call: TRBV7-8; j_call: TRBJ2-7; clone_size: -; d_call: -; cdr3_aa: CASSFGETTYEQYF; cdr3_nt: TGTGCCAGCAGCTTTGGGGAAACAACCTACGAGCAGTACTTC
v_call: TRBV2; j_call: TRBJ2-1; clone_size: -; d_call: TRBD2; cdr3_aa: CASSEGLAGISYNEQFF; cdr3_nt: TGTGCCAGCAGTGAGGGACTAGCGGGAATATCCTACAATGAGCAGTTCTTC
v_call: TRBV2; j_call: TRBJ2-7; clone_size: -; d_call: TRBD1; cdr3_aa: CASTLTGVGEQYF; cdr3_nt: TGTGCCAGCACTTTGACAGGGGTGGGCGAGCAGTACTTC
v_call: TRBV19; j_call: TRBJ1-5; clone_size: -; d_call: -; cdr3_aa: CASSIDNYYQPQHF; cdr3_nt: TGTGCCAGTAGTATAGACAATTACTATCAGCCCCAGCATTTT
v_call: TRBV11-2; j_call: TRBJ2-6; clone_size: -; d_call: TRBD1; cdr3_aa: CASSYRGKYSGANVLTF; cdr3_nt: TGTGCCAGCAGCTACAGGGGGAAATACTCTGGGGCCAACGTCCTGACTTTC
v_call: TRBV18; j_call: TRBJ1-3; clone_size: -; d_call: -; cdr3_aa: CASSPEGNSGNTIYF; cdr3_nt: TGTGCCAGCTCACCGGAAGGAAACTCTGGAAACACCATATATTTT
v_call: TRBV2; j_call: TRBJ1-3; clone_size: -; d_call: -; cdr3_aa: CASSYREIGNTIYF; cdr3_nt: TGTGCCAGCAGCTACAGGGAGATAGGAAACACCATATATTTT